The 25 T cell receptor beta chains listed next were all sequenced from one sample in a study of blood T cell repertoires in COVID-19. Data came from immunoSEQ multiplex PCR; TCRdb stores just in-frame clones and leaves some out. The sample yields 200,000 to 250,000 clones, roughly 90% seen once. The sequenced sample was peripheral blood. These receptors were collected from a woman aged 60-75 years with acute or convalescent COVID-19.

The chain employs TRBV28 and TRBJ2-1; 7 nucleotides match TRBD2. The V gene's germline CDR1 is MDHEN and CDR2 SYDVKM. Losses at the gene ends were 7 bases for V and 5 bases for J; bases not matched to a gene: 11. The CDR3 length is 15 residues. CDR3 sequence: CASKVGGSRNNEQFF. CDR3 coding DNA: TGTGCCAGCAAAGTGGGCGGGAGTCGTAACAATGAGCAGTTCTTC.

This clone occurred a few times. The chain has TRBV6-2 or TRBV6-3 and TRBJ1-1; D is possibly TRBD1 (6 bases). CDR1 and CDR2 from the germline V gene are MNHEY and SVGEGT. Trimming removed 2 bases at V and 10 bases at J, with 11 bases between. This CDR3 contains 12 residues. CDR3 protein: CASSYPDRPAFF. Written as DNA, the CDR3 is TGTGCCAGCAGTTACCCGGACAGACCAGCTTTCTTT.

This chain joins TRBV20-1 and TRBJ1-1; D gene ambiguous. The CDR3 is made up of 11 amino acids. Germline CDR1 is DFQATT and CDR2 is SNEGSKA (reference sequence). V lost 8 bases and J 1 base, leaving 8 bases between the germline ends. DNA for the CDR3: TGCAGTCCCTACAGGAACACTGAAGCTTTCTTT. It is translated as CSPYRNTEAFF.

This clone was detected once. V gene TRBV11-3 combines with J gene TRBJ2-7; 9 positions match TRBD2. Germline V lookup: CDR1 SGHNT, CDR2 YENEEA. The length of the CDR3 is 12 residues. V trimming: 6 bases; J trimming: 7 bases; junction bases outside the gene matches: 4. This CDR3 reads CASSQGLAEQYF. DNA for the CDR3: TGTGCCAGCAGTCAAGGACTAGCGGAGCAGTACTTC.

The chain is built from TRBV15 and TRBJ2-3; 7 nucleotides agree with TRBD1. CDR3 length: 16 amino acids. The V and J ends lost 0 bases and 9 bases, in that order; junction bases with no gene match: 12. Germline V gene sequence: CDR1 LNHNV, CDR2 YYDKDF (reference sequence). The CDR3 nucleotides are TGTGCCACCAGCAGAGAACAGACAGGGTTCGGGACCACGCAGTATTTT. Translation gives CATSREQTGFGTTQYF.

The CDR3 coding sequence is TGTGCCAGCAGTTCCAGGGAAAACTATGGCTACACCTTC. The encoded protein is CASSSRENYGYTF. The chain is built from TRBV3-1 (or the pseudogene TRBV3-2) and TRBJ1-2, with D possibly TRBD1 on 5 matching bases. The V gene lost 6 bases and the J gene lost 2 bases, with 10 bases spanning the gap. The CDR3 loop spans 13 amino acids. Germline V gives CDR1 LGHDT, CDR2 YNNKEL (reference sequence).

The chain links TRBV11-2 to TRBJ1-3; tentative D call: TRBD1 (5 bases). The CDR3 has 16 amino acids. With 2 bases removed from V and 0 bases from J, the gap between germline ends came to 11 bases. Germline V gene data show CDR1 as SGHAT and CDR2 as FQNNGV. The CDR3 DNA sequence: TGTGCCAGCAGCTTAATAGGGGCTCTCTCTGGAAACACCATATATTTT. Amino acids: CASSLIGALSGNTIYF. The whole variable domain, filled in from reference TRBV11-2 and TRBJ1-3, reads EAGVAQSPRYKIIEKRQSVAFWCNPISGHATLYWYQQILGQGPKLLIQFQNNGVVDDSQLPKDRFSAERLKGVDSTLKIQPAKLEDSAVYLCASSLIGALSGNTIYFGEGSWLTVV.

The rearrangement links TRBV12-3 or TRBV12-4 to TRBJ2-6; D is unclear. V gave up 6 bases and J gave up 4 bases, with 7 bases separating them. This CDR3 region has 13 residues. The chain's CDR3 is CASRASGANVLTF. The CDR3, as DNA: TGTGCCAGCAGAGCATCCGGGGCCAACGTCCTGACTTTC.

This clone has a single count. The CDR3 region is CAWSPGPGNTEAFF. CDR3 sequence (DNA): TGTGCCTGGAGTCCAGGGCCGGGGAACACTGAAGCTTTCTTT. The chain uses TRBV30 and TRBJ1-1; D is perhaps TRBD1 (5 bases). The CDR3 contains 14 residues. CDR1 and CDR2 from the germline V gene are GTSNPN and SVGIG (reference sequence). V shed 2 bases and J shed 1 base, with 11 bases lying between them.

The chain is built from TRBV6-5 and TRBJ1-5; D ambiguous. Germline V CDR1 and CDR2: MNHEY, SVGAGI. The CDR3 spans 13 residues. Trimming took 7 bases from V and 3 from J, leaving 10 bases between them. The CDR3 here is CASTPGYNQPQHF. Written as DNA, the CDR3 is TGTGCCAGCACCCCGGGGTACAATCAGCCCCAGCATTTT.

The chain joins TRBV18 to TRBJ1-3, with D possibly matching TRBD1 (6 bases). The CDR3 is 16 residues long. Germline V gives CDR1 KGHSH, CDR2 LQKENI. Trimming pared 5 bases from V and 0 bases from J, leaving 14 bases between. The CDR3 DNA reads TGTGCCAGCTCAAGCGGACAGCCGTTCTCTGGAAACACCATATATTTT. Protein: CASSSGQPFSGNTIYF.

The rearrangement joins TRBV10-3 to TRBJ2-3; 9 bases are shared with TRBD2. CDR1 is ENHRY and CDR2 is SYGVKD in the germline V gene. CDR3 length: 19 amino acids. V lost 0 bases, J lost 3 bases, and 13 bases stayed unmatched. CDR3 protein: CAISESTPPSGVRTDTQYF. The CDR3 nucleotides read TGTGCCATCAGTGAGTCGACACCCCCTAGCGGGGTGAGGACAGATACGCAGTATTTT.

This sequence joins TRBV18 and TRBJ1-4; D gene uncertain. Germline V CDR1 and CDR2: KGHSH, LQKENI. Trimming shortened V by 4 bases and J by 0 bases, and 9 bases separated the two germline ends. The CDR3 is made up of 15 amino acids. The CDR3 nucleotides read TGTGCCAGCTCACTAAACCCGGCAACTAATGAAAAACTGTTTTTT. This codes for CASSLNPATNEKLFF.

This chain uses TRBV7-9 with TRBJ2-3, with D hard to call. In germline, CDR1 is SEHNR, CDR2 FQNEAQ (reference sequence). The CDR3 is 12 residues long. Deletions cut 7 bases from V and 4 bases from J, with 9 bases between. The CDR3 DNA reads as TGTGCCAGCACCCTTAGCTCAGATACGCAGTATTTT. It codes for CASTLSSDTQYF.

The J gene is TRBJ1-2, the V gene TRBV5-1, with D unclear. The germline V and J ends were trimmed by 4 bases and 2 bases, with 15 bases remaining between them. The CDR3 consists of 15 residues. Per the germline V gene, CDR1 is SGHRS and CDR2 is YFSETQ. CDR3 protein: CASSPGVRGNYGYTF. Written as DNA, the CDR3 is TGCGCCAGCAGCCCGGGAGTAAGAGGGAACTATGGCTACACCTTC. Based on the CDR3 plus reference TRBV5-1 and TRBJ1-2, the full variable domain is KAGVTQTPRYLIKTRGQQVTLSCSPISGHRSVSWYQQTPGQGLQFLFEYFSETQRNKGNFPGRFSGRQFSNSRSEMNVSTLELGDSALYLCASSPGVRGNYGYTFGSGTRLTVV.

The rearrangement links TRBV15 to TRBJ2-1; 7 nucleotides agree with TRBD2. J was trimmed by 4 bases and V by 1 base; bases with no gene match: 1. The CDR3 runs to 14 residues. Per germline, CDR1 LNHNV and CDR2 YYDKDF (reference sequence). CDR3 residues: CATSRGEGYNEQFF. DNA of the CDR3: TGTGCCACCAGCAGAGGGGAGGGATACAATGAGCAGTTCTTC.

The V gene is TRBV7-2, the J gene TRBJ2-1; 7 positions agree with TRBD1. The CDR3 loop spans 18 amino acids. The junction had 12 bases not matched to a gene; V was cut back by 4 bases and J by 0 bases. Germline CDR1 SGHTA, CDR2 FQGNSA. The CDR3 reads CASSSNGGNRGSYNEQFF. CDR3 sequence (DNA): TGTGCCAGCAGCTCGAATGGGGGAAACAGGGGCTCCTACAATGAGCAGTTCTTC.

This clone showed up just a few times. CDR3 DNA sequence: TGTGCCAGCAGTACAGGGGGCCCTGGAAACACCATATATTTT. Translation: CASSTGGPGNTIYF. The chain is built from TRBV2 and TRBJ1-3, with 9 positions matching TRBD1. The V and J ends lost 5 bases and 2 bases, in that order; junction bases with no gene match: 1. Germline loops: CDR1 SNHLY, CDR2 FYNNEI. The CDR3 runs 14 residues. The entire variable domain, with the rest obtained from reference TRBV2 and TRBJ1-3, is as follows: EPEVTQTPSHQVTQMGQEVILRCVPISNHLYFYWYRQILGQKVEFLVSFYNNEISEKSEIFDDQFSVERPDGSNFTLKIRSTKLEDSAMYFCASSTGGPGNTIYFGEGSWLTVV.

The rearrangement joins TRBV4-2 to TRBJ2-7, with D perhaps matching TRBD2 (7 bases). CDR1 is LGHNA and CDR2 is YNFKEQ in the germline V gene. The CDR3 runs to 16 residues. V was cut by 0 bases and J by 0 bases, with 12 bases left in between. In DNA form, the CDR3 reads TGTGCCAGCAGCCAAGATTTGGGGGGGGCCTCCTACGAGCAGTACTTC. It is translated as CASSQDLGGASYEQYF.

The chain recombines TRBV7-3 with TRBJ1-1; 9 nucleotides line up with TRBD1. CDR3 size: 19 residues. Germline CDR1 and CDR2: SGHTA and FQGTGA. V lost 4 bases, J lost 2 bases, and 17 bases stayed unmatched. This CDR3 is CASSSTDSYRGRGNTEAFF. The CDR3 DNA is TGTGCCAGCAGCTCAACCGACTCCTACAGGGGGCGAGGTAACACTGAAGCTTTCTTT.

The CDR3 region is CASNPVAGTGGRYGYTF. CDR3 DNA: TGTGCCAGCAACCCTGTAGCGGGAACAGGGGGCCGCTATGGCTACACCTTC. The chain couples TRBV7-8 to TRBJ1-2; 9 bases agree with TRBD1. Trimming removed 7 bases from V and 4 bases from J; junction bases left unmatched: 16. The germline gives CDR1 SGHVS, CDR2 FQNEAQ. This CDR3 is 17 amino acids long.

CDR3 sequence: CAKKLNTGELFF. For the CDR3, the DNA is TGTGCCAAAAAGCTGAACACCGGGGAGCTGTTTTTT. The chain combines TRBV6-5 with TRBJ2-2; unclear D gene. This CDR3 has 12 residues. The germline V gene has CDR1 MNHEY and CDR2 SVGAGI. V was shortened by 10 bases and J by 1 base, with 7 bases between the two germline ends.

The chain has TRBV5-4 and TRBJ1-4, with D possibly matching TRBD1 (6 bases). The germline CDR1 and CDR2 sequences are SGHNT and YYREEE (reference sequence). The V end was cut by 4 bases, the J end by 5 bases, with 12 bases between. This CDR3 is built from 14 residues. The CDR3 here is CASSPDSRNEKLFF. CDR3 nucleotide sequence: TGTGCCAGCAGCCCGGACAGCAGAAATGAAAAACTGTTTTTT.

This clone was found once. The sample carries other DNA sequences with the same CDR3. The CDR3 is CASSYSRVNTEAFF. In DNA form, the CDR3 reads TGTGCCAGCAGTTACAGCCGGGTGAACACTGAAGCTTTCTTT. The chain combines TRBV6-5 with TRBJ1-1, with D hard to call. V shed 2 bases and J shed 0 bases, with 7 bases lying between them. Germline values: CDR1 MNHEY, CDR2 SVGAGI. The CDR3 has 14 residues.

This chain connects TRBV28 to TRBJ1-2, with D unclear. The germline gives CDR1 MDHEN, CDR2 SYDVKM. The CDR3 consists of 16 residues. The V end lost 7 bases, the J end lost 4 bases, and 22 bases lay between the germline ends. The CDR3 spells CASKKGGLRLGYGYTF. CDR3 sequence (DNA): TGTGCCAGCAAAAAAGGAGGCCTACGGCTAGGCTATGGCTACACCTTC.